The clone carrying this T cell receptor (beta chain) was picked up many times. What it binds is unknown. Germline V lookup: CDR1 SNHLY, CDR2 FYNNEI. Trimming cost V 10 bases and J 2 bases, with 27 bases left between them. The CDR3 has 17 amino acids. The entry originates in a study of metastatic and nonmetastatic thyroid tumors. Regarding the study as a whole: Benign nodules reportedly had significantly lower TCR beta diversity than malignant thyroid tumors in blood and tumor.

From the PCR reads, TCRdb re-called clones with MiXCR. The sample contains 40,000 to 55,000 clones, under 20% of which appear only once. Until they underwent thyroid surgery, no patient had received any treatment. The V call is TRBV2, the J call TRBJ2-7; a possible D gene is TRBD1 (6 bases). The TCR originated in a female donor with papillary thyroid cancer or a benign thyroid nodule (not recorded which). Some clones in this sample may be carry-over from other donors' samples. Sequenced: blood. CDR3 loop: CATKQGWGRTDTYEQYF. Here the CDR3 DNA reads TGTGCCACCAAACAGGGTTGGGGACGGACGGATACCTACGAGCAGTACTTC.